This is a list of T cell receptor beta chains from one sample in a study of blood T cells in healthy people across ages. TCRdb redid the calling of the 5' RACE reads with MiXCR, one entry per CDR3 protein. The sample lists about 970,000 distinct CDR3 sequences; 51% were seen once. Source material: blood. These TCRs come from a woman in her fifties or sixties in good health. CDR3s include the opening cysteine and the closing phenylalanine or tryptophan. Fields, in order: J gene, clone size, D gene, V gene, CDR3 protein, CDR3 DNA. The D gene is left open where the match is weak. Expanded clones are given a class, and other clones once, few, many or no size at all.

J: TRBJ1-5; size: once; D: TRBD1; V: TRBV12-3/TRBV12-4; CDR3: CASSLFIGQGAHQPQHF; DNA: TGTGCCAGCAGTTTATTTATTGGACAGGGGGCGCATCAGCCCCAGCATTTT
J: TRBJ1-2; size: few; D: TRBD1; V: TRBV6-6; CDR3: CASSYTNRGLGYTF; DNA: TGTGCCAGCAGTTATACGAACAGGGGTTTGGGCTACACCTTC
J: TRBJ1-1; size: .; D: .; V: TRBV20-1; CDR3: CSARGMAVEAFF; DNA: TGCAGTGCTAGAGGTATGGCGGTAGAAGCTTTCTTT
J: TRBJ1-6; size: .; D: .; V: TRBV7-2; CDR3: CASSSPGGLLQGDSPLHF; DNA: TGTGCCAGCAGCTCCCCCGGGGGCCTCCTACAAGGAGATTCACCCCTCCACTTT
J: TRBJ2-7; size: .; D: .; V: TRBV5-1; CDR3: CASSLAVGASYEQYF; DNA: TGCGCCAGCAGCTTGGCCGTCGGGGCTTCCTACGAGCAGTACTTC
J: TRBJ2-7; size: few; D: .; V: TRBV6-1; CDR3: CASSTRNSYEQYF; DNA: TGTGCCAGCAGCACCAGGAACTCCTACGAGCAGTACTTC
J: TRBJ2-1; size: few; D: TRBD1; V: TRBV5-1; CDR3: CASLSGTAGVDEQFF; DNA: TGCGCCAGTTTGTCCGGGACAGCAGGGGTCGATGAGCAGTTCTTC
J: TRBJ2-6; size: .; D: TRBD2; V: TRBV9; CDR3: CASSVAGGVGANVLTF; DNA: TGTGCCAGCAGCGTAGCGGGGGGTGTTGGGGCCAACGTCCTGACTTTC
J: TRBJ2-3; size: .; D: .; V: TRBV24-1; CDR3: CATSGVQGTDTQYF; DNA: TGTGCCACCAGTGGGGTGCAGGGCACAGATACGCAGTATTTT
J: TRBJ2-7; size: .; D: .; V: TRBV20-1; CDR3: CSGALRARYNEQYF; DNA: TGCAGTGGAGCCCTCCGGGCACGGTACAATGAGCAGTACTTC
J: TRBJ2-1; size: .; D: TRBD2; V: TRBV29-1; CDR3: CSVDQGLAGTNEQFF; DNA: TGCAGCGTTGACCAGGGACTAGCGGGAACGAATGAGCAGTTCTTC
J: TRBJ2-7; size: .; D: .; V: TRBV6-6; CDR3: CASSYPDGNEQYF; DNA: TGTGCCAGCAGTTACCCGGACGGCAACGAGCAGTACTTC
J: TRBJ2-7; size: .; D: .; V: TRBV3-1; CDR3: CASSQSDARSSQYF; DNA: TGTGCCAGCAGCCAATCGGACGCAAGATCCAGTCAGTACTTC
J: TRBJ1-1; size: .; D: .; V: TRBV7-9; CDR3: CASSSLKGGNTEAFF; DNA: TGTGCCAGCAGCTCCCTCAAAGGGGGGAACACTGAAGCTTTCTTT
J: TRBJ2-3; size: few; D: TRBD2; V: TRBV3-1; CDR3: CASSQEPSGREDTQYF; DNA: TGTGCCAGCAGCCAAGAGCCTAGCGGGAGGGAAGATACGCAGTATTTT
J: TRBJ2-6; size: once; D: TRBD2; V: TRBV7-8; CDR3: CASSLGGYSNSGANVLTF; DNA: TGTGCCAGCAGCTTGGGAGGGTATTCTAACTCTGGGGCCAACGTCCTGACTTTC
J: TRBJ2-7; size: .; D: .; V: TRBV28; CDR3: CASSFQAVGEQYF; DNA: TGTGCCAGCAGTTTCCAGGCTGTGGGAGAGCAGTACTTC
J: TRBJ2-5; size: .; D: TRBD1; V: TRBV11-2; CDR3: CASSMTGISETQYF; DNA: TGTGCCAGCAGCATGACAGGGATATCGGAGACCCAGTACTTC
J: TRBJ2-3; size: .; D: TRBD2; V: TRBV27; CDR3: CASSFKAGGPDTQYF; DNA: TGTGCCAGCAGTTTTAAAGCGGGAGGGCCAGATACGCAGTATTTT
J: TRBJ2-5; size: .; D: .; V: TRBV11-2; CDR3: CASTLSTASQTQYF; DNA: TGTGCCAGCACCCTTTCCACTGCCAGTCAGACCCAGTACTTC
J: TRBJ1-4; size: .; D: TRBD1; V: TRBV4-1; CDR3: CASRAPGQGDGEKLFF; DNA: TGCGCCAGCAGAGCCCCGGGACAGGGGGACGGTGAAAAACTGTTTTTT
J: TRBJ2-1; size: .; D: TRBD2; V: TRBV7-2; CDR3: CASSPLGLDSEQFF; DNA: TGTGCCAGCAGCCCCCTCGGACTAGACAGTGAGCAGTTCTTC
J: TRBJ2-1; size: .; D: TRBD2; V: TRBV29-1; CDR3: CSVEPLTSGFSYNEQFF; DNA: TGCAGCGTTGAGCCCCTAACTAGCGGCTTCTCCTACAATGAGCAGTTCTTC
J: TRBJ2-7; size: .; D: .; V: TRBV27; CDR3: CASRPNNVGEQYF; DNA: TGTGCCAGCAGACCGAATAACGTAGGCGAGCAGTACTTC
J: TRBJ2-5; size: few; D: .; V: TRBV29-1; CDR3: CSVDRGGETQYF; DNA: TGCAGCGTTGACAGGGGCGGGGAGACCCAGTACTTC
J: TRBJ2-7; size: .; D: .; V: TRBV21-1; CDR3: CARSQGEQYF; DNA: TGTGCCCGCTCACAGGGAGAGCAGTACTTC
J: TRBJ2-7; size: .; D: .; V: TRBV7-9; CDR3: CASSPWVQGGSYEQYF; DNA: TGTGCCAGCAGCCCTTGGGTACAGGGAGGCTCCTACGAGCAGTACTTC
J: TRBJ1-6; size: .; D: .; V: TRBV13; CDR3: CASGGGNSPLHF; DNA: TGTGCCAGCGGCGGCGGGAATTCACCCCTCCACTTT
J: TRBJ2-1; size: .; D: TRBD2; V: TRBV9; CDR3: CASSAEAGGGHEQFF; DNA: TGTGCCAGCAGCGCAGAAGCGGGGGGTGGGCATGAGCAGTTCTTC
J: TRBJ2-7; size: few; D: .; V: TRBV7-9; CDR3: CASSFEGGSYEQYF; DNA: TGTGCCAGCAGCTTTGAGGGGGGCTCCTACGAGCAGTACTTC
J: TRBJ2-7; size: once; D: .; V: TRBV10-2; CDR3: CASSVGVVNEQYF; DNA: TGCGCCAGCAGCGTTGGGGTCGTCAATGAGCAGTACTTC
J: TRBJ2-1; size: few; D: .; V: TRBV7-2; CDR3: CASSSSREGTMVQFF; DNA: TGTGCCAGCAGCTCTAGCAGGGAAGGCACAATGGTGCAGTTCTTC
J: TRBJ2-3; size: .; D: TRBD2; V: TRBV7-2; CDR3: CASSLNLAGVGTDTQYF; DNA: TGTGCCAGCAGCTTAAACTTAGCGGGAGTCGGTACAGATACGCAGTATTTT
J: TRBJ2-5; size: few; D: TRBD2; V: TRBV5-8; CDR3: CAGTVLAKKETQYF; DNA: TGTGCCGGCACCGTACTAGCGAAAAAAGAGACCCAGTACTTC
J: TRBJ2-3; size: few; D: .; V: TRBV5-1; CDR3: CASSPGQYLTDTQYF; DNA: TGCGCCAGCAGCCCAGGACAGTACCTCACAGATACGCAGTATTTT
J: TRBJ1-2; size: few; D: .; V: TRBV4-1; CDR3: CASSHRLVDTQYGYTF; DNA: TGCGCCAGCAGCCACCGCCTGGTGGACACGCAATATGGCTACACCTTC
J: TRBJ1-1; size: .; D: TRBD1; V: TRBV30; CDR3: CAWSPWTGGNTEAFF; DNA: TGTGCCTGGAGCCCATGGACAGGGGGAAACACTGAAGCTTTCTTT
J: TRBJ1-1; size: .; D: .; V: TRBV15; CDR3: CATSREEQLNTEAFF; DNA: TGTGCCACCAGCAGAGAAGAACAGTTGAACACTGAAGCTTTCTTT
J: TRBJ2-7; size: .; D: .; V: TRBV29-1; CDR3: CSGGKTYYEQYF; DNA: TGCAGCGGGGGGAAGACCTACTACGAGCAGTACTTC
J: TRBJ2-7; size: .; D: TRBD1; V: TRBV4-1; CDR3: CASSQGSGTGYEQYF; DNA: TGCGCCAGCAGCCAAGGTTCCGGGACAGGTTACGAGCAGTACTTC
J: TRBJ2-3; size: few; D: TRBD2; V: TRBV7-2; CDR3: CASSLLGASGSWADTQYF; DNA: TGTGCCAGCAGCTTACTCGGGGCTAGCGGGAGCTGGGCAGATACGCAGTATTTT
J: TRBJ1-5; size: .; D: .; V: TRBV20-1; CDR3: CSARDSANQPRHF; DNA: TGCAGTGCTAGGGACAGTGCTAATCAGCCCCGGCATTTT
J: TRBJ2-5; size: many; D: .; V: TRBV2; CDR3: CASSPVGFETQYF; DNA: TGTGCCAGCAGCCCCGTAGGGTTCGAAACCCAGTACTTC